This entry features one T cell receptor beta chain sequence. Its specificity is not known. Here immunoSEQ multiplex PCR was the method, and the copy in TCRdb shows in-frame clones only, minus some. The sample has some 50,000 clones, 57% seen once. This sample is part of a study of cytotoxic CD8 clonotypes in ibrutinib-treated CLL. Study findings and constraints: Samples were collected at differing times from sustained-remission and progressing patients.

This CDR3 spans 16 amino acids. Germline values: CDR1 LNHDA, CDR2 SQIVND (reference sequence). V shed 6 bases and J 8 bases; nucleotides not matched to a gene: 16. This chain uses TRBV19 with TRBJ2-1; TRBD2 agrees at 7 bases. The source of this sequence is a human donor with chronic lymphocytic leukemia. This specimen was PBMCs, taken after 24 months of ibrutinib treatment. DNA for the CDR3: TGTGCCAGTAGGCCCGTGGGGCGGGAGAACTCTTATGAGCAGTTCTTC. This sequence encodes CASRPVGRENSYEQFF.